This passage covers 28 T cell receptor beta chains from one sample sequenced in a study of blood T cell repertoires in COVID-19. Repertoires were generated with immunoSEQ multiplex PCR, while TCRdb's copy carries only in-frame clones and drops some. The table shows some 290,000 clones, with 86% occurring only once. The sequenced sample was peripheral blood. The receptors originated from a woman younger than 45 with COVID-19, enrolled during active disease.

This clone was found a few times. The chain has TRBV5-1 and TRBJ1-4; possibly TRBD1 for D (6 bases). Germline assignment: CDR1 SGHRS and CDR2 YFSETQ. The CDR3 spans 14 residues. With 0 bases removed from V and 7 bases from J, the gap between germline ends came to 10 bases. DNA of the CDR3: TGCGCCAGCAGCTTGGAACAGGGTGGTGAAAAACTGTTTTTT. Translating it yields CASSLEQGGEKLFF.

This clone has a single count. V usage is TRBV9 and J usage is TRBJ2-7, with a weak D call TRBD2 (5 bases). The germline CDR1 and CDR2 sequences are SGDLS and YYNGEE. The CDR3 length is 14 residues. Deletions cut 0 bases from V and 6 bases from J, with 13 bases between. CDR3 nucleotides: TGTGCCAGCAGCGTAGGTCCTAGCTCCCCCGAGCAGTACTTC. This encodes CASSVGPSSPEQYF.

This sequence joins TRBV2 and TRBJ2-7; 7 nucleotides line up with TRBD1. From germline, CDR1 is SNHLY and CDR2 FYNNEI. V gave up 7 bases and J gave up 1 base; unmatched junction bases: 4. The CDR3 loop spans 13 amino acids. The CDR3 region has the DNA TGTGCCAGCATAGGGGGCCTTTCCTACGAGCAGTACTTC. Its protein is CASIGGLSYEQYF.

The chain is built from TRBV3-1 (or the pseudogene TRBV3-2) and TRBJ1-6; 9 nucleotides agree with TRBD1. Per germline, CDR1 LGHDT and CDR2 YNNKEL (reference sequence). The trim removed 3 bases at V and 7 bases at J, leaving 4 bases unmatched. The CDR3 contains 15 residues. The CDR3 coding sequence is TGTGCCAGCAGCCATTGGGACAGGGAAAATTCACCCCTCCACTTT. Its translation: CASSHWDRENSPLHF.

The J gene is TRBJ1-4, the V gene TRBV28; 7 nucleotides line up with TRBD1. After removal of 8 bases from V and 4 bases from J, the junction contained 1 base not matched to a gene. Germline CDR1 reads MDHEN; CDR2 reads SYDVKM. The CDR3 has 12 amino acids. The CDR3 here is CASWDSNEKLFF. The CDR3 DNA follows: TGTGCCAGCTGGGACAGTAATGAAAAACTGTTTTTT.

This clone is a singleton in its sample. V gene TRBV5-1 combines with J gene TRBJ2-5; D is undetermined. Germline values: CDR1 SGHRS, CDR2 YFSETQ. The CDR3 has 11 residues. V lost 3 bases and J 4 bases, leaving 4 bases between the germline ends. The CDR3 spells CASSSRETQYF. In DNA, the CDR3 is TGCGCCAGCAGCTCGAGAGAGACCCAGTACTTC. The full variable domain, its missing parts supplied by reference TRBV5-1 and TRBJ2-5, is KAGVTQTPRYLIKTRGQQVTLSCSPISGHRSVSWYQQTPGQGLQFLFEYFSETQRNKGNFPGRFSGRQFSNSRSEMNVSTLELGDSALYLCASSSRETQYFGPGTRLLVL.

V gene TRBV5-4 combines with J gene TRBJ2-2, with 8 positions matching TRBD1. Germline V gives CDR1 SGHNT, CDR2 YYREEE (reference sequence). Unmatched junction bases numbered 6, after V lost 5 bases and J lost 3 bases. CDR3 length: 15 residues. CDR3: CASRVGQGDTGELFF. For the CDR3, the DNA is TGTGCCAGCAGGGTCGGACAGGGCGACACCGGGGAGCTGTTTTTT.

The genes are TRBV6-1 and TRBJ2-5, with 11 bases that match TRBD2. Germline CDR1 is MNHNS and CDR2 is SASEGT. Unmatched junction bases numbered 7, after V lost 5 bases and J lost 5 bases. The CDR3 runs 15 residues. Here the CDR3 reads CASSSTSGVGETQYF. CDR3 in DNA: TGTGCCAGCAGTTCGACTAGCGGGGTTGGGGAGACCCAGTACTTC.

The chain has TRBV30 and TRBJ2-6; no clear D. CDR3 length equals 12 residues. From germline, CDR1 is GTSNPN and CDR2 SVGIG (reference sequence). Trimming removed 4 bases from V and 4 bases from J, with 5 bases in between. The CDR3 region is CAWTPGANVLTF. CDR3 DNA sequence: TGTGCCTGGACTCCCGGGGCCAACGTCCTGACTTTC.

The chain is built from TRBV5-5 and TRBJ1-2, with D perhaps TRBD1 (6 bases). This CDR3 region has 16 residues. Trimming pared 0 bases from V and 4 bases from J, leaving 16 bases between. Germline V gene sequence: CDR1 SGHKS, CDR2 YYEKEE (reference sequence). CDR3 amino acids: CASSLAGWGQGYGYTF. CDR3 nucleotide sequence: TGTGCCAGCAGCTTGGCCGGCTGGGGGCAGGGCTATGGCTACACCTTC.

This clone was seen at least ten times. J is TRBJ1-5 and V is TRBV18; TRBD1 matches 7 bases. The germline V gene encodes CDR1 KGHSH and CDR2 LQKENI. V shed 2 bases, J shed 5 bases, and the junction held 0 bases outside the gene matches. The CDR3 spans 13 residues. CDR3 nucleotides: TGTGCCAGCTCACCAGGGACAGATCAGCCCCAGCATTTT. As protein: CASSPGTDQPQHF.

The genes are TRBV5-1 and TRBJ1-6, with 7 positions matching TRBD1. Germline values: CDR1 SGHRS, CDR2 YFSETQ. This CDR3 has 15 amino acids. The J segment lost 8 bases and the V segment lost 2 bases, leaving 7 bases of the junction unmatched. The DNA for the CDR3 is TGCGCCAGCAGCTTCGGAACAGGGGAGGATTCACCCCTCCACTTT. Translated: CASSFGTGEDSPLHF. Complete variable domain (other parts from reference TRBV5-1 and TRBJ1-6): KAGVTQTPRYLIKTRGQQVTLSCSPISGHRSVSWYQQTPGQGLQFLFEYFSETQRNKGNFPGRFSGRQFSNSRSEMNVSTLELGDSALYLCASSFGTGEDSPLHFGNGTRLTVT.

The V and J genes are TRBV12-3 or TRBV12-4 and TRBJ1-2; 7 bases line up with TRBD1. The length of the CDR3 is 12 residues. The ends lost 7 bases at V and 8 bases at J; junction bases unmatched: 7. CDR3 sequence reads: CASTMRGLGYTF. The CDR3 DNA follows: TGTGCCAGCACCATGAGGGGGCTCGGCTACACCTTC.

This clone was seen a handful of times. The chain employs TRBV3-1 (or the pseudogene TRBV3-2) and TRBJ2-2; D is uncertain. Trimming removed 4 bases from V and 8 bases from J, with 11 bases in between. Germline V lookup: CDR1 LGHDT, CDR2 YNNKEL (reference sequence). This CDR3 has 13 residues. CDR3 DNA: TGTGCCAGCAGCCGATCTCGCAGTGGGGAGCTGTTTTTT. This gives the protein CASSRSRSGELFF.

V gene TRBV19 combines with J gene TRBJ2-1; possibly TRBD1 for D (5 bases). This CDR3 has 11 residues. Germline CDR1 is LNHDA and CDR2 is SQIVND (reference sequence). The V and J ends lost 7 bases and 9 bases respectively, with 10 bases between them. CDR3 DNA: TGTGCCAGTATGGGGCGGTTTGAGCAGTTCTTC. This gives the protein CASMGRFEQFF.

V usage is TRBV7-9 and J usage is TRBJ2-7; TRBD2 matches 13 bases. V lost 5 bases to trimming and J lost 3 bases; unmatched junction nucleotides: 4. This CDR3 is built from 15 residues. The germline V gene encodes CDR1 SEHNR and CDR2 FQNEAQ (reference sequence). The CDR3 here is CASSAGTSGDYEQYF. The CDR3 DNA follows: TGTGCCAGCAGCGCTGGGACTAGCGGGGACTACGAGCAGTACTTC.

This clone appeared a few times. The chain carries TRBV10-2 and TRBJ2-1, with D perhaps TRBD2 (6 bases). Germline values: CDR1 WSHSY, CDR2 SAAADI. The CDR3 runs to 14 residues. Deletions cut 7 bases from V and 0 bases from J, with 10 bases between. The CDR3 DNA reads as TGCGCCAGCATTAGCGGCTTCTCCTACAATGAGCAGTTCTTC. Protein sequence: CASISGFSYNEQFF.

This sequence joins TRBV18 and TRBJ1-2; perhaps TRBD1 as D (6 bases). With 3 bases removed from V and 6 bases from J, the gap between germline ends came to 14 bases. CDR1 is KGHSH and CDR2 is LQKENI in the germline V gene. CDR3 length: 14 residues. The CDR3 here is CASSPRGAGDGYTF. The CDR3 DNA is TGTGCCAGCTCACCGAGAGGGGCAGGGGATGGCTACACCTTC.

V and J are TRBV5-4 and TRBJ1-1; the D gene is possibly TRBD1 (5 bases). CDR3 length: 12 amino acids. Trimming removed 2 bases at V and 6 bases at J, with 8 bases between. Germline assignment: CDR1 SGHNT and CDR2 YYREEE (reference sequence). CDR3 coding DNA: TGTGCCAGCAGCTTTGGGGCCGCTGAAGCTTTCTTT. It yields the protein CASSFGAAEAFF.

The chain combines TRBV30 with TRBJ1-2; tentative D call: TRBD1 (6 bases). The CDR3 contains 15 residues. The V and J ends lost 3 bases and 4 bases respectively, with 18 bases between them. The germline CDR1 and CDR2 sequences are GTSNPN and SVGIG (reference sequence). The CDR3 reads CAWSYSGEYGYGYTF. DNA of the CDR3: TGTGCCTGGAGCTACTCAGGGGAATACGGCTATGGCTACACCTTC.

The J gene is TRBJ2-3, the V gene TRBV20-1; 7 positions match TRBD1. The CDR3 contains 13 residues. The junction had 5 bases not matched to a gene; V was cut back by 3 bases and J by 5 bases. Germline V lookup: CDR1 DFQATT, CDR2 SNEGSKA (reference sequence). CDR3: CSASQGTEDTQYF. The CDR3 DNA sequence: TGCAGTGCTAGTCAGGGGACAGAAGATACGCAGTATTTT.

This chain joins TRBV11-2 and TRBJ2-7, with D possibly being TRBD2 (6 bases). Germline V gives CDR1 SGHAT, CDR2 FQNNGV. The CDR3 loop spans 14 amino acids. V gave up 5 bases and J gave up 3 bases, with 14 bases separating them. CDR3 nucleotides: TGTGCCAGCAGCGATCCGGGACTGAACTACGAGCAGTACTTC. Its translation: CASSDPGLNYEQYF.

The chain uses TRBV5-8 and TRBJ1-2; 10 bases match TRBD1. The CDR3 is made up of 16 amino acids. Germline CDR1 reads SGHTS; CDR2 reads YDEGEE. The V segment lost 0 bases and the J segment 1 base; nucleotides outside the gene matches: 3. The CDR3 nucleotides read TGTGCCAGCAGCTTGGCCGGGACAGGGGTTAACTATGGCTACACCTTC. Translation: CASSLAGTGVNYGYTF.

V is TRBV18 and J is TRBJ2-2; 11 nucleotides agree with TRBD1. V trimming: 3 bases; J trimming: 3 bases; junction bases outside the gene matches: 6. This CDR3 has 17 residues. The germline CDR1 and CDR2 sequences are KGHSH and LQKENI. The chain's CDR3 is CASSPGQGEDHTGELFF. As DNA, the CDR3 is TGTGCCAGCTCACCGGGACAGGGGGAGGACCACACCGGGGAGCTGTTTTTT.

The chain joins TRBV11-2 to TRBJ1-1; D unclear. The CDR3 contains 14 residues. Germline V gene sequence: CDR1 SGHAT, CDR2 FQNNGV. Trimming shortened V by 2 bases and J by 2 bases, and 9 bases separated the two germline ends. CDR3 amino acids: CASSLTVPNTEAFF. The DNA of the CDR3 is TGTGCCAGCAGCTTAACAGTACCCAACACTGAAGCTTTCTTT.

This clone occurred once. This rearrangement joins TRBV19 to TRBJ1-2; no reliable D call. Trimming removed 3 bases from V and 5 bases from J, with 10 bases in between. Germline lookup yields CDR1 LNHDA and CDR2 SQIVND (reference sequence). This CDR3 contains 13 residues. CDR3 DNA: TGTGCCAGTAGTATCAACATTGTTTATGGCTACACCTTC. Amino acid sequence: CASSINIVYGYTF. The variable domain in full, completed from reference TRBV19 and TRBJ1-2, reads DGGITQSPKYLFRKEGQNVTLSCEQNLNHDAMYWYRQDPGQGLRLIYYSQIVNDFQKGDIAEGYSVSREKKESFPLTVTSAQKNPTAFYLCASSINIVYGYTFGSGTRLTVV.

This chain connects TRBV7-9 to TRBJ2-1, with 9 bases aligning to TRBD2. The germline V gene encodes CDR1 SEHNR and CDR2 FQNEAQ (reference sequence). This CDR3 has 17 residues. The junction had 8 bases not matched to a gene; V was cut back by 2 bases and J by 3 bases. CDR3 sequence: CASSLSWRGGLYNEQFF. In DNA form, the CDR3 reads TGTGCCAGCAGCTTAAGTTGGCGGGGGGGCCTCTACAATGAGCAGTTCTTC.

V is TRBV7-8 and J is TRBJ2-3, with TRBD2 as a possible D gene (5 bases). Per germline, CDR1 SGHVS and CDR2 FQNEAQ. The CDR3 extends over 13 amino acids. V was trimmed by 5 bases and J by 8 bases, leaving 14 bases between them. The CDR3 DNA reads as TGTGCCAGCAGCGCGGAATTACGGGGTACGCAGTATTTT. Its translation: CASSAELRGTQYF.